These 8 T cell receptor beta chains were sequenced from one sample in a study of cytomegalovirus exposure and HLA in healthy donors (dated by TCRdb to the late 2010s). The library relied on the immunoSEQ multiplex PCR assay. The multiplex PCR relied on a mix of 60 forward primers for TCR Vbeta segments and 13 reverse primers for TCR Jbeta segments. The table was pulled from immuneACCESS by TCRdb, which kept in-frame rearrangements only. Such tables lose some clones; where checked, under half of the loss comes from unresolved V genes, and the rest has no known cause. This sample has under 200,000 clones in its table, and around 80% of those were observed once. The top ten constitute more than 0.5% of the sample. Sequencing was performed on PBMCs. These receptors were collected from a woman between 45 and 65 years old in good health and CMV-seronegative.

This rearrangement joins TRBV5-1 to TRBJ2-7; D might be TRBD1 (5 bases). The ends were cut back, 2 bases at V and 5 bases at J, with 17 bases in the middle. Germline values: CDR1 SGHRS, CDR2 YFSETQ. This CDR3 spans 15 amino acids. CDR3 in DNA: TGCGCCAGCAGCTTCGGACCGACAGTCCGGAACGAGCAGTACTTC. It encodes CASSFGPTVRNEQYF.

The gene calls are TRBV10-3 and TRBJ1-1, with D possibly matching TRBD1 (6 bases). Trimming removed 3 bases at V and 1 base at J, with 6 bases between. CDR1 is ENHRY, CDR2 SYGVKD, per germline. This CDR3 contains 13 residues. The CDR3 protein is CAISEGGNTEAFF. The CDR3 DNA is TGTGCCATCAGTGAAGGGGGGAACACTGAAGCTTTCTTT.

This chain links TRBV15 with TRBJ1-1, with D possibly being TRBD1 (6 bases). Per germline, CDR1 LNHNV and CDR2 YYDKDF (reference sequence). The CDR3 is made up of 20 amino acids. The V end was cut by 5 bases, the J end by 5 bases, with 33 bases between. CDR3 protein: CATSGRPLLKTGHKETEAFF. Here the CDR3 DNA reads TGTGCCACCAGCGGGCGACCCCTTCTGAAGACAGGCCATAAGGAAACTGAAGCTTTCTTT. The full variable domain, rest sourced from reference TRBV15 and TRBJ1-1, is DAMVIQNPRYQVTQFGKPVTLSCSQTLNHNVMYWYQQKSSQAPKLLFHYYDKDFNNEADTPDNFQSRRPNTSFCFLDIRSPGLGDTAMYLCATSGRPLLKTGHKETEAFFGQGTRLTVV.

The count of this clone is one. V usage is TRBV28 and J usage is TRBJ1-2; possible D gene TRBD1, 6 bases. CDR3 length: 14 residues. The ends were cut back, 5 bases at V and 4 bases at J, with 14 bases in the middle. The germline V gene has CDR1 MDHEN and CDR2 SYDVKM. The CDR3 DNA sequence: TGTGCCAGCAGTGCCAACGGACAGATCTATGGCTACACCTTC. This codes for CASSANGQIYGYTF.

The chain employs TRBV5-1 and TRBJ2-5; 8 bases are a match to TRBD2. V lost 0 bases, J lost 5 bases, and 3 bases stayed unmatched. This CDR3 contains 14 residues. CDR1 and CDR2 (germline): SGHRS, YFSETQ. The CDR3 DNA follows: TGCGCCAGCAGCTTGGGCCAGCGGGGGGAGACCCAGTACTTC. Protein: CASSLGQRGETQYF.

A remark on this clone: The junction and the germline gene differ at one end; a read error may be behind it. The chain has TRBV7-7 and TRBJ1-6, with a weak D call TRBD1 (6 bases). This CDR3 is built from 13 residues. CDR1 and CDR2 (germline): SSHAT, FNYEAQ (reference sequence). The CDR3, as DNA: TGTGCTAGCAGCCTTAACAGGGACTCACCCCTCCACTTT. This gives the protein CASSLNRDSPLHF.

V is TRBV7-6 and J is TRBJ2-1; the match to TRBD2 covers 7 bases. With V trimmed by 7 bases and J by 6 bases, 6 bases remained unmatched. This CDR3 has 13 amino acids. Germline V CDR1 and CDR2: SGHVS, FNYEAQ. The CDR3 sequence is CASKSQRGNEQFF. The CDR3 coding sequence is TGTGCCAGCAAAAGTCAGCGGGGCAATGAGCAGTTCTTC. Full variable domain (missing parts from reference TRBV7-6 and TRBJ2-1): GAGVSQSPRYKVTKRGQDVALRCDPISGHVSLYWYRQALGQGPEFLTYFNYEAQQDKSGLPNDRFSAERPEGSISTLTIQRTEQRDSAMYRCASKSQRGNEQFFGPGTRLTVL.

The chain is built from TRBV5-4 and TRBJ2-2; D might be TRBD2 (6 bases). The V gene lost 3 bases and the J gene lost 6 bases, with 15 bases spanning the gap. This CDR3 contains 15 residues. Germline assignment: CDR1 SGHNT and CDR2 YYREEE (reference sequence). The CDR3 protein is CASSSAGSGAGELFF. The CDR3 DNA is TGTGCCAGCAGCTCCGCCGGGAGTGGGGCCGGGGAGCTGTTTTTT.